This T cell receptor beta chain was identified during a study of cytomegalovirus exposure and HLA in healthy donors. Looking at the study overall: There were 117 million unique TCR beta sequences, drawn from about 200 million T cells, in an earlier analysis. Overall study results and limits: Reportedly, fewer N-insertions than the approximately 700-donor mean appeared in an Asian-associated ancestry cluster in a later analysis. A later analysis reported that several of the most significant clusters appeared to be linked to common viral pathogens, among them Epstein-Barr virus.

The CDR3 runs 14 residues. V lost 0 bases and J lost 7, with 11 bases in between. CDR1 is SGDLS, CDR2 YYNGEE, per germline. The PCR made use of 60 Vbeta and 13 Jbeta primers. Per the original data handling: In a later analysis, approximately 80 million unique TCR beta chains included roughly 11 million shared by two or more donors. Here immunoSEQ multiplex PCR was the method, and the copy in TCRdb shows in-frame clones only, minus some. V, J and clone size reflect that table, while D and trimming were determined from the DNA. The sample has under 200,000 clones; roughly 78% are singletons. Regarding this clone: As yet, its antigen is unknown.

This rearrangement joins TRBV9 to TRBJ1-3; no definite D call. This TCR was sampled from a woman aged 40 to 55 in good health and CMV-seronegative. Sequencing was done on a sample of PBMCs. CDR3 DNA sequence: TGTGCCAGCAGCGTAGATGGGCTTGGGAACACCATATATTTT. It encodes CASSVDGLGNTIYF.